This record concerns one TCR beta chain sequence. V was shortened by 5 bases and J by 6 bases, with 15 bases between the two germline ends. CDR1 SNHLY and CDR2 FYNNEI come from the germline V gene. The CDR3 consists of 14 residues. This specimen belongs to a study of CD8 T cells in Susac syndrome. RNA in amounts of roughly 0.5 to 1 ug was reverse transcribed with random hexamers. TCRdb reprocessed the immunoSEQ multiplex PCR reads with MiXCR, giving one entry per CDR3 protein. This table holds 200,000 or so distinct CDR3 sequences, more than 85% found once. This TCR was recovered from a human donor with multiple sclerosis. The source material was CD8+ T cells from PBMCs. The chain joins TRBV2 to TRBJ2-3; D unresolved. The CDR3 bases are TGTGCCAGCAGTAGACGGACCCTGCGGGATACGCAGTATTTT. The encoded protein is CASSRRTLRDTQYF.